This TCR beta chain was identified during a study of T cells in Graves' hyperthyroidism and ophthalmopathy. The study, taken as a whole, reports: Clonotypes that were expanded in thyroid above 0.001 mostly appeared in blood too.

Concerning this clonotype itself: The antigen is not known. This may be a read error: a much more frequent sequence differs by one nucleotide.

The hyperthyroidism was newly diagnosed and had lasted under 2 months; the patients were aged 18 to 65. PBMCs were sourced from less than 12 ml fresh peripheral blood. RNA transcripts gave rise to amplified TCR beta CDR3 regions. First-round RT-PCR of the TCR CDR3 relied on the HTBI primer set. TCRdb re-derived calls from the multiplex PCR reads in MiXCR, one entry per CDR3 protein. The profile shows 200,000 to 250,000 distinct CDR3 sequences, roughly 15% of them singletons. The CDR3 sequence is 14 residues long. V lost 5 bases and J lost 5, with 13 bases in between. Per germline, CDR1 SGHVS and CDR2 FQNEAQ.

The sequencing input was blood. This rearrangement joins TRBV7-8 to TRBJ2-1; weak D call: TRBD2 (5 bases). The clonotype comes from a man aged 45-65 years with Graves' hyperthyroidism. The CDR3 loop is CASSPGLSNNEQFF. CDR3 nucleotide sequence: TGTGCCAGCAGCCCCGGACTGTCCAACAATGAGCAGTTCTTC.